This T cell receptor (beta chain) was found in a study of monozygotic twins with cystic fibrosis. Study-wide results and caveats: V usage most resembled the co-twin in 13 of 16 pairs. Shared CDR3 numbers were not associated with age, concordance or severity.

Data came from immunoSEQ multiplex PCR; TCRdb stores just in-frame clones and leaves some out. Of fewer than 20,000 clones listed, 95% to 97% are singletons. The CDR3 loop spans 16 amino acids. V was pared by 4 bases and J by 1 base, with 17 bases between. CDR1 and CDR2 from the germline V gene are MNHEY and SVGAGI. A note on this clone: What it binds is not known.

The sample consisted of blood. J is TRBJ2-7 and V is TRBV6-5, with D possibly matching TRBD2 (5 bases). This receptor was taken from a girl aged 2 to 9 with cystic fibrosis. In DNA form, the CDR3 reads TGTGCCAGCAGTTCTCGCCTAGCAGGTAGTTCCTACGAGCAGTACTTC. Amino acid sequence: CASSSRLAGSSYEQYF.